Shown below are 17 T cell receptor beta chains from a single sample sequenced in a study of cytomegalovirus exposure and HLA in healthy donors (dated by TCRdb to 2015 to 2018). To prepare the library, the immunoSEQ multiplex PCR assay was applied. For the multiplex PCR, a mixture combining 60 forward primers for TCR Vbeta segments and 13 reverse primers for TCR Jbeta segments was used. TCRdb obtained this table from immuneACCESS and retained in-frame rearrangements with V and J assigned. These tables miss some clones; where compared with another copy, unresolved V genes account for less than half of the shortfall, and the remainder is unexplained. The sample table records 210,000 or so clones; roughly four fifths of these occur just once. More than 0.45% of the sample is taken by the ten largest. The sequencing sample was made of PBMCs. The receptors derive from a middle-aged woman in good health and CMV-seronegative.

The chain couples TRBV7-3 to TRBJ2-5, with a weak D call TRBD2 (5 bases). V lost 2 bases to trimming and J lost 4 bases, with 11 bases between them. The CDR3 is made up of 14 amino acids. The germline V gene has CDR1 SGHTA and CDR2 FQGTGA. CDR3 region: CASSLGPAGETQYF. The CDR3, as DNA: TGTGCCAGCAGCTTAGGGCCGGCGGGAGAGACCCAGTACTTC.

This clone was found once. The genes are TRBV2 and TRBJ1-1, with TRBD1 as a possible D gene (6 bases). V dropped 3 bases and J dropped 7 bases, with 15 bases sitting between them. The CDR3 covers 14 residues. The germline CDR1 and CDR2 sequences are SNHLY and FYNNEI. The CDR3: CASSEVRQGNEAFF. The CDR3 DNA follows: TGTGCCAGCAGTGAGGTCCGGCAGGGGAATGAAGCTTTCTTT.

The chain employs TRBV29-1 and TRBJ2-1; 7 positions match TRBD2. The CDR3 sequence is 12 residues long. Trimming at V came to 7 bases and at J to 5 bases, leaving 5 bases not matched to a gene. Germline V gene sequence: CDR1 SQVTM, CDR2 ANQGSEA. The CDR3 DNA follows: TGCAGCGGTGGACTAGTAAACAATGAGCAGTTCTTC. It encodes CSGGLVNNEQFF.

Remarks on this clone: Within the sample, other DNA sequences also encode this same CDR3. The V call is TRBV6-1, the J call TRBJ1-5, with D possibly matching TRBD1 (5 bases). V was clipped by 4 bases and J by 0 bases, with 10 bases between them. This CDR3 spans 15 amino acids. Germline CDR1 and CDR2: MNHNS and SASEGT. DNA for the CDR3: TGTGCCAGCAGTGGGCAGGGTTATAGCAATCAGCCCCAGCATTTT. It yields the protein CASSGQGYSNQPQHF.

The chain links TRBV14 to TRBJ2-2; 7 bases fit TRBD2. The CDR3 covers 17 residues. V lost 5 bases, J lost 2 bases, and 11 bases stayed unmatched. Per germline, CDR1 SGHDN and CDR2 FVKESK. CDR3 sequence reads: CASSWTRGVFNTGELFF. The CDR3 nucleotides read TGTGCCAGCAGCTGGACTCGGGGGGTATTTAACACCGGGGAGCTGTTTTTT.

The V and J genes are TRBV6-6 and TRBJ1-2, with D perhaps matching TRBD1 (5 bases). Germline values: CDR1 MNHNY, CDR2 SVGAGI (reference sequence). The CDR3 covers 14 residues. V lost 6 bases, J lost 6 bases, and 17 bases lay in between. The CDR3 DNA sequence: TGTGCCAGCAGCCCCCGGGGGGGTCAACATGGCTACACCTTC. It is translated as CASSPRGGQHGYTF.

In this sample, this clone turned up a few times. This rearrangement joins TRBV4-1 to TRBJ2-7, with D perhaps matching TRBD2 (6 bases). This CDR3 is built from 16 residues. Trimming took off 4 bases at V and 5 bases at J, with 21 bases between the two ends. The germline V gene encodes CDR1 MGHRA and CDR2 YSYEKL. DNA for the CDR3: TGCGCCAGCAGCCGGGACGAAGGAGGCGGGGAAGACGAGCAGTACTTC. This gives the protein CASSRDEGGGEDEQYF.

A few counts support this clone. CDR3 sequence: CASSPAFLYEQYF. CDR3 bases: TGTGCCAGCTCACCGGCTTTTCTCTACGAGCAGTACTTC. V and J are TRBV18 and TRBJ2-7; D remains unclear. The V end lost 3 bases, the J end lost 3 bases, and 9 bases lay between the germline ends. This CDR3 is 13 amino acids long. Germline values: CDR1 KGHSH, CDR2 LQKENI.

About this clone itself: The sample carries other DNA sequences with the same CDR3. The chain has TRBV5-1 and TRBJ2-7; weak D call: TRBD1 (5 bases). CDR3 length: 14 residues. Trimming cost V 0 bases and J 2 bases, with 9 bases left between them. Germline CDR1 reads SGHRS; CDR2 reads YFSETQ. DNA of the CDR3: TGCGCCAGCAGCTTGGAGGCAGGGACCTACGAGCAGTACTTC. Translated, it gives CASSLEAGTYEQYF.

The V and J genes are TRBV15 and TRBJ2-7, with a weak D call TRBD1 (5 bases). The V gene lost 3 bases and the J gene lost 2 bases, with 8 bases spanning the gap. The CDR3 contains 13 residues. CDR1 and CDR2 (germline): LNHNV, YYDKDF (reference sequence). This chain's CDR3 is CATSRQGPYEQYF. The DNA of the CDR3 is TGTGCCACCAGCAGGCAGGGCCCCTACGAGCAGTACTTC.

The chain has TRBV2 and TRBJ2-3, with TRBD2 matching 9 bases. The CDR3 runs 15 residues. V shed 4 bases, J shed 4 bases, and the junction held 6 bases outside the gene matches. Germline lookup yields CDR1 SNHLY and CDR2 FYNNEI. Here the CDR3 reads CASSADAGGADTQYF. The CDR3 region has the DNA TGTGCCAGCAGTGCCGACGCGGGGGGGGCAGATACGCAGTATTTT.

The CDR3 sequence: CASSQGGGYEQYF. The CDR3, as DNA: TGCGCCAGCAGCCAAGGAGGTGGTTACGAGCAGTACTTC. The rearrangement uses TRBV4-1 and TRBJ2-7; D not resolved. Per germline, CDR1 MGHRA and CDR2 YSYEKL. Deletions cut 1 base from V and 4 bases from J, with 8 bases between. This CDR3 has 13 amino acids.

As regards this clone: The junction shows a germline mismatch at one end, possibly a read error. The V and J genes are TRBV7-7 and TRBJ2-1; 12 nucleotides align to TRBD2. In germline, CDR1 is SSHAT, CDR2 FNYEAQ (reference sequence). This CDR3 comprises 15 residues. CDR3 bases: TGTGCTAGCAGCTTAGGGACTAGCGGGTTCAATGAGCAGTTCTTC. It specifies CASSLGTSGFNEQFF.

This clone appeared a few times. The chain combines TRBV30 with TRBJ1-4; D gene ambiguous. V was clipped by 8 bases and J by 8 bases, with 39 bases between them. The CDR3 is 20 residues long. Looked up from germline, CDR1 is GTSNPN and CDR2 is SVGIG (reference sequence). The CDR3: CAPATGSVNEKLFFREKLFF. The CDR3 DNA is TGTGCCCCGGCCACCGGGAGTGTGAATGAAAAACTGTTTTTCCGCGAAAAACTGTTTTTT. Full variable domain (missing parts from reference TRBV30 and TRBJ1-4): SQTIHQWPATLVQPVGSPLSLECTVEGTSNPNLYWYRQAAGRGLQLLFYSVGIGQISSEVPQNLSASRPQDRQFILSSKKLLLSDSGFYLCAPATGSVNEKLFFREKLFFGSGTQLSVL.

J is TRBJ1-2 and V is TRBV7-9; D uncertain. Trimming took off 5 bases at V and 6 bases at J, with 16 bases between the two ends. The CDR3 covers 14 residues. Germline-derived CDR1 and CDR2 are SEHNR and FQNEAQ (reference sequence). Here the CDR3 DNA reads TGTGCCAGCAGCCCGGACGGAGGTTCGAATGGCTACACCTTC. Translating it yields CASSPDGGSNGYTF. Drawing the rest from reference TRBV7-9 and TRBJ1-2, the complete variable domain is DTGVSQNPRHKITKRGQNVTFRCDPISEHNRLYWYRQTLGQGPEFLTYFQNEAQLEKSRLLSDRFSAERPKGSFSTLEIQRTEQGDSAMYLCASSPDGGSNGYTFGSGTRLTVV.

The V and J genes are TRBV6-1 and TRBJ2-7; possibly TRBD1 for D (5 bases). Germline loops: CDR1 MNHNS, CDR2 SASEGT. CDR3 size: 11 residues. V was pared by 9 bases and J by 7 bases, with 13 bases between. Written as DNA, the CDR3 is TGTGCCAGGTCAGGGTCCAGGGAGCAGTACTTC. This sequence encodes CARSGSREQYF.

The rearrangement links TRBV27 to TRBJ2-3, with D perhaps TRBD1 (6 bases). Trimming left V 3 bases short and J 2 bases short, with 9 bases between. Germline loops: CDR1 MNHEY, CDR2 SMNVEV (reference sequence). This CDR3 is built from 14 residues. The CDR3 nucleotides read TGTGCCAGCAGTTTTGCAGGGGCCACAGATACGCAGTATTTT. The encoded protein is CASSFAGATDTQYF.